These 9 T cell receptor beta chains came from one sample sequenced in a study of OX40 agonist ivuxolimab in advanced cancers. Generated by immunoSEQ multiplex PCR, the TCRdb table keeps only in-frame clones and is missing some. Of more than 50,000 clones in the sample, 80% were seen once. The material sequenced was CD4+ or CD8+ T cells sorted from blood, taken in a trial of the OX40 agonist ivuxolimab. The source is an adult with an advanced solid tumor such as melanoma, head and neck, liver or kidney cancer.

This clone showed up just a few times. The sample has other DNA sequences that encode this CDR3 too. J is TRBJ2-1 and V is TRBV10-1, with 10 bases fitting TRBD2. Looked up from germline, CDR1 is WNHNN and CDR2 is SYGVQD (reference sequence). The CDR3 runs to 17 residues. V lost 5 bases and J lost 1; bases outside the gene matches: 8. CDR3 amino acids: CASSRAGGPRSYNEQFF. The CDR3 nucleotides read TGCGCCAGCAGTCGAGCGGGGGGGCCTAGGTCCTACAATGAGCAGTTCTTC.

V is TRBV30 and J is TRBJ2-1, with 8 bases lining up with TRBD2. CDR3 length equals 16 residues. With 0 bases clipped from V and 3 bases from J, the junction kept 7 bases outside the gene matches. Germline CDR1 GTSNPN, CDR2 SVGIG (reference sequence). CDR3 nucleotide sequence: TGTGCCTGGAGTGTACGGGGGGGGAGGGGCTACAATGAGCAGTTCTTC. The encoded protein is CAWSVRGGRGYNEQFF.

The V gene is TRBV21-1, the J gene TRBJ1-2; no check of the table's D call, TRBD1, against the DNA was made. TRBV21-1 is a listed pseudogene. This CDR3 contains 15 residues. CDR3 loop: CASSKGSGQAYGYTF. The CDR3 region has the DNA TGTGCCAGCAGCAAAGGATCAGGACAGGCATACGGCTACACCTTC.

The rearrangement joins TRBV11-2 to TRBJ2-3; TRBD2 might be the D (6 bases). The germline V gene has CDR1 SGHAT and CDR2 FQNNGV. The CDR3 consists of 14 residues. Trimming cost V 1 base and J 6 bases, with 11 bases left between them. CDR3 in DNA: TGTGCCAGCAGCTTAGTGAGTAGCGGTGATACGCAGTATTTT. This translates into CASSLVSSGDTQYF.

This clone was detected only a few times. The chain uses TRBV13 and TRBJ1-5; the match to TRBD1 covers 8 bases. J gave up 0 bases and V 4 bases, and 8 bases lay outside the gene matches. This CDR3 has 17 amino acids. The germline gives CDR1 PRHDT, CDR2 FYEKMQ (reference sequence). The CDR3 bases are TGTGCCAGCAGCTACGGGACAGGCGGGAATAGCAATCAGCCCCAGCATTTT. The encoded protein is CASSYGTGGNSNQPQHF.

This sequence joins TRBV6-1 and TRBJ1-2; D uncertain. The V gene lost 5 bases and the J gene lost 6 bases, with 7 bases spanning the gap. The CDR3 sequence is 11 residues long. Germline-derived CDR1 and CDR2 are MNHNS and SASEGT. DNA for the CDR3: TGTGCCAGCAGTTACGGAAATGGCTACACCTTC. The encoded protein is CASSYGNGYTF.

The chain recombines TRBV7-9 with TRBJ1-1, with D perhaps TRBD1 (5 bases). Trimming stripped 2 bases from V and 3 bases from J, with 13 bases between. The CDR3 has 15 amino acids. Germline CDR1 SEHNR, CDR2 FQNEAQ (reference sequence). In nucleotides, the CDR3 is TGTGCCAGCAGCTTATCAGCACAGGCAGACACTGAAGCTTTCTTT. It is translated as CASSLSAQADTEAFF.

The chain links TRBV7-6 to TRBJ1-6, with TRBD1 matching 8 bases. Trimming removed 2 bases from V and 7 bases from J; junction bases left unmatched: 4. Germline lookup yields CDR1 SGHVS and CDR2 FNYEAQ. The CDR3 extends over 15 amino acids. The chain's CDR3 is CASSLRTGTNSPLHF. The DNA of the CDR3 is TGTGCCAGCAGCTTAAGGACAGGGACAAATTCACCCCTCCACTTT.

This chain joins TRBV6-5 and TRBJ1-4; no clear D gene. The CDR3 totals 10 residues. In germline, CDR1 is MNHEY, CDR2 SVGAGI. In nucleotides, the CDR3 is TGTGCAACCGAGAAGGAAAAACTGTTTTTT. Encoded protein: CATEKEKLFF.